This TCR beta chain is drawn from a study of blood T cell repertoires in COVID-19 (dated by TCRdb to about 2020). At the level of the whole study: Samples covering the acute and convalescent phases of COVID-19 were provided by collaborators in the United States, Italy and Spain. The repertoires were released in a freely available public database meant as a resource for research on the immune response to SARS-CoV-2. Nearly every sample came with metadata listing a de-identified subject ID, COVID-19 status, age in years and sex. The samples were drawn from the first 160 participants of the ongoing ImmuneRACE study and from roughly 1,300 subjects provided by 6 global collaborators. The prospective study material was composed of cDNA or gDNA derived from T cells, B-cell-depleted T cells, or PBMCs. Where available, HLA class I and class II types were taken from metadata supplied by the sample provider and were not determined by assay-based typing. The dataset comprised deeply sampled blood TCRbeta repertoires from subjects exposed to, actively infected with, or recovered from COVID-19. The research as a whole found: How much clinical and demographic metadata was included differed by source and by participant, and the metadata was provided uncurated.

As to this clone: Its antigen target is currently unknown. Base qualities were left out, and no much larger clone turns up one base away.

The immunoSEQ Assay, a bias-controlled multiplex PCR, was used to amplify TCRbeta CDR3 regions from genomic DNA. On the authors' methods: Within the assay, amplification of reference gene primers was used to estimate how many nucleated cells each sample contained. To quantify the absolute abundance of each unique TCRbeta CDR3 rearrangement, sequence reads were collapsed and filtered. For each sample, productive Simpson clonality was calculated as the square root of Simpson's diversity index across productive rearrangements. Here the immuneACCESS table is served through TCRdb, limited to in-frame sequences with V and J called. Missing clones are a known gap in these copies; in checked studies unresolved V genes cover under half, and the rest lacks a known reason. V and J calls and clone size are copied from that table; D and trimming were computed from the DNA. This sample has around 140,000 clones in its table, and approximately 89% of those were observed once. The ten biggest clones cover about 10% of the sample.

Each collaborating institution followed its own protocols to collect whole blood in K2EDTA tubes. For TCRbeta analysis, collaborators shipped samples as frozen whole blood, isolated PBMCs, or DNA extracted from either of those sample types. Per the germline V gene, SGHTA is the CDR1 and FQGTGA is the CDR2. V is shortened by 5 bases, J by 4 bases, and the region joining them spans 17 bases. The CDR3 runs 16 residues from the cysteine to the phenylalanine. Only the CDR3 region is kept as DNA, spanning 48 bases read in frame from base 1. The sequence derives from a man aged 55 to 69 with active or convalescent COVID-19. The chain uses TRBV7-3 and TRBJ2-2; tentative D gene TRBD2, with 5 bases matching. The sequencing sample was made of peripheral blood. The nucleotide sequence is TGTGCCAGCAGCCCATTTCTCACGGGAACCACCGGGGAGCTGTTTTTT. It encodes CASSPFLTGTTGELFF.